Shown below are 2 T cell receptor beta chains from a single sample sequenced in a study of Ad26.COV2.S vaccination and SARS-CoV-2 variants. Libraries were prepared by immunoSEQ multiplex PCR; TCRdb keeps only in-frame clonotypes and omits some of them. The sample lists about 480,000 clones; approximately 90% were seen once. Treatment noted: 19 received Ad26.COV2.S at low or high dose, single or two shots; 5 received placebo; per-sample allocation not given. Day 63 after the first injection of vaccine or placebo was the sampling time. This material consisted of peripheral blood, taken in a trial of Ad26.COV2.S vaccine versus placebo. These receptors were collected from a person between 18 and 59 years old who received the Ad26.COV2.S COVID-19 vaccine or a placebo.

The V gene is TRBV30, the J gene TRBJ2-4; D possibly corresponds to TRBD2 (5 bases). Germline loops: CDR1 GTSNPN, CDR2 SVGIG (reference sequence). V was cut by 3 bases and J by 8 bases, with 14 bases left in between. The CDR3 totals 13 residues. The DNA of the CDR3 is TGTGCCTGGAGCATAGAGCGGATGGACATTCAGTACTTC. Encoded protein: CAWSIERMDIQYF.

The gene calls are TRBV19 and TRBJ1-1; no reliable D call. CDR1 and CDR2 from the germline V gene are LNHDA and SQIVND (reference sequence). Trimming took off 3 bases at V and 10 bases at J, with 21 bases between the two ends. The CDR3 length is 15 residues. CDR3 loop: CASSIFLAQDLGAFF. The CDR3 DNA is TGTGCCAGTAGTATTTTCCTGGCCCAAGACTTAGGAGCTTTCTTT.